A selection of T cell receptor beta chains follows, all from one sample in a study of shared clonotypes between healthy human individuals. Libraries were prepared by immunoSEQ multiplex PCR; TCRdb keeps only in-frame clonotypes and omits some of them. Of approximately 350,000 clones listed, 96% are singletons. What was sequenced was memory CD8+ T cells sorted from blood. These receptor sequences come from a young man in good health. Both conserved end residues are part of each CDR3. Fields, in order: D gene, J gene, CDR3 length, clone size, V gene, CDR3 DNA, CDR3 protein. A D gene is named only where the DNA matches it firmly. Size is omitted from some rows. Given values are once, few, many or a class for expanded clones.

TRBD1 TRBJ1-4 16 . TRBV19 TGTGCCAGTAGTAAGACAGGGGTTGCAACTAATGAAAAACTGTTTTTT CASSKTGVATNEKLFF
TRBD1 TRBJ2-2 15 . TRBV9 TGTGCCAGCAGCGTGACGGCCAGGGGGCCCGGGGAGCTGTTTTTT CASSVTARGPGELFF
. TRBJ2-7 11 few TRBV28 TGTGCCAGCAGTTTCACCTACGAGCAGTACTTC CASSFTYEQYF
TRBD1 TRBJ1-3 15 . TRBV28 TGTGCCAGCAGTCTGACAGGGGGTGCTGGAAACACCATATATTTT CASSLTGGAGNTIYF
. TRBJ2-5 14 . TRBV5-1 TGCGCCAGCAGCTTGGCATTAGGGGAAGAGACCCAGTACTTC CASSLALGEETQYF
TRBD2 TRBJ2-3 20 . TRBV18 TGTGCCAGCCCAACCACCCTATATAGCGGGAGGCAATCTAGCACAGATACGCAGTATTTT CASPTTLYSGRQSSTDTQYF
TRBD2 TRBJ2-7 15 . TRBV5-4 TGTGCCAGCAGCTCCCTCGGGGAGGGCTACTACGAGCAGTACTTC CASSSLGEGYYEQYF
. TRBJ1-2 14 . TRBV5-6 TGTGCCAGCAGCTTGAACTGGGGGCGAGATGGCTACACCTTC CASSLNWGRDGYTF
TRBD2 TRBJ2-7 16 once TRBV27 TGTGCCAGCAGTTTCTCCGGGACTAGCGGGAGTTACGAGCAGTACTTC CASSFSGTSGSYEQYF
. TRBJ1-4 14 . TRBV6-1 TGTGCCAGCAGCCCCCAATCGACGGTTGAAAAACTGTTTTTT CASSPQSTVEKLFF
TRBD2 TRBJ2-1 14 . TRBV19 TGTGCCAGTAGTCCTGGACTAGCGGGAAATGAGCAGTTCTTC CASSPGLAGNEQFF
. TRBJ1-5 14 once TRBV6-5 TGTGCCAGCAGTTACGGGGGGCTGTATCAGCCCCAGCATTTT CASSYGGLYQPQHF
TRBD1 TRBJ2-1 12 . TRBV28 TGTGCCAGCACCGACAGGGGAAGCGAGCAGTTCTTC CASTDRGSEQFF
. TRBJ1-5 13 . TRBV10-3 TGTGCCATCAGTGCGACAGCAGATCAGCCCCAGCATTTT CAISATADQPQHF
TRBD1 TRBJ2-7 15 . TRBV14 TGTGCCAGCAGCCGCGCCGGGACAGGGACCTACGAGCAGTACTTC CASSRAGTGTYEQYF
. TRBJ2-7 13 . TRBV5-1 TGCGCCAGCAGCTTGAACGGACCCTACGAGCAGTACTTC CASSLNGPYEQYF
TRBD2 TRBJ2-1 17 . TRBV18 TGTGCCAGCTCACCCAAGGTAGCGGGCCCCTCCTACAATAAGCAGTTCTTC CASSPKVAGPSYNKQFF
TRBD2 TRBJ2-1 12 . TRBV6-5 TGTGCCACCGGGACTATCCACAATGAGCAGTTCTTC CATGTIHNEQFF
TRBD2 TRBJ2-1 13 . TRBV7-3 TGTGCCAGCAGCTTAAACTTAGCGGGAGATAAGTTCTTC CASSLNLAGDKFF
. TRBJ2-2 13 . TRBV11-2 TGTGCCAGCAGCTCTTGGAGCGCCGGGGAGCTGTTTTTT CASSSWSAGELFF
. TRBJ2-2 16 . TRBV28 TGTGCCAGCAGTTTTGCGGAGAAAGTTAACACCGGGGAGCTGTTTTTT CASSFAEKVNTGELFF
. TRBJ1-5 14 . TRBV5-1 TGCGCCAGCAGCTTGGGAGAGGGCAATCAGCCCCAGCATTTT CASSLGEGNQPQHF
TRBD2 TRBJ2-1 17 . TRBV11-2 TGTGCCAGCAGCTTAAGACTAGCGGGAGGATCCTACAATGAGCAGTTCTTC CASSLRLAGGSYNEQFF
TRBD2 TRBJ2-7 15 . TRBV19 TGTGCCAGTAGTATTACTAGCGGGAGGTCCTACGAGCAGTACTTC CASSITSGRSYEQYF
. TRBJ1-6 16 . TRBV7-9 TGTGCCAGCAGCTTAAGTACAGACTTTTATAATTCACCCCTCCACTTT CASSLSTDFYNSPLHF
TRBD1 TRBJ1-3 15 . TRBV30 TGTGCCTGGAGTCCGGACAGGGGCTCTGGAAACACCATATATTTT CAWSPDRGSGNTIYF
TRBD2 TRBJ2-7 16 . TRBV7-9 TGTGCCAGCAGCTCCCTCGGGACTAGCGGGAGATGGGAGCAGTACTTC CASSSLGTSGRWEQYF
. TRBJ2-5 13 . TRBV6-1 TGTGCCAGCAGTGGAGGGTGGAGGGAGACCCAGTACTTC CASSGGWRETQYF
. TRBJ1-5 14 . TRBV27 TGTGCCAGCAGTTTAATGAGGGCTAATCAGCCCCAGCATTTT CASSLMRANQPQHF
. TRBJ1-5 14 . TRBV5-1 TGCGCCAGCAGCCCGGCCGGCAGCAATCAGCCCCAGCATTTT CASSPAGSNQPQHF
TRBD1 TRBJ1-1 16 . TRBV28 TGTGCCAGCAAAGACCAGGGGGCTCGGGGAAATACTGAAGCTTTCTTT CASKDQGARGNTEAFF
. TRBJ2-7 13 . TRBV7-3 TGTGCCAGCAGCCCCTCAAGGGCCGGGGAGCAGTACTTC CASSPSRAGEQYF
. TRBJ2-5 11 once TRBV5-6 TGTGCCAGCAGCTTGGTAGAGACCCAGTACTTC CASSLVETQYF
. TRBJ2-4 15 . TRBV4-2 TGTGCCAGCAGCCACCTGACAATAGCCAAAAACATTCAGTACTTC CASSHLTIAKNIQYF
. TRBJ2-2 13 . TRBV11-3 TGTGCCAGCAGCTTAGACTACACCGGGGAGCTGTTTTTT CASSLDYTGELFF
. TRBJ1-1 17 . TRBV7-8 TGTGCCAGCAGCCCTTATACGATCGGGGGGCGCAGCTCTGAAGCTTTCTTT CASSPYTIGGRSSEAFF
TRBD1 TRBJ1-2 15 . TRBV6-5 TGTGCCAGCAGTTACTCGGCGACAGGGGGCTATGGCTACACCTTC CASSYSATGGYGYTF
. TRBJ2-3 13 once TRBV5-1 TGCGCCAGCAGCCCCTTACCTACGGATACGCAGTATTTT CASSPLPTDTQYF
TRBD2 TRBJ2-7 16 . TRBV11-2 TGTGCCAGCAGTTCTTGGGCGGGAGTCCACTCCTACGAGCAGTACTTC CASSSWAGVHSYEQYF
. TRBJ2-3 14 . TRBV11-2 TGTGCCAGCAGCACCGGCCACGGCACAGATACGCAGTATTTT CASSTGHGTDTQYF
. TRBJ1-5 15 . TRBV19 TGTGCCAGTAAAGGGGAGCCGAACAGCAATCAGCCCCAGCATTTT CASKGEPNSNQPQHF
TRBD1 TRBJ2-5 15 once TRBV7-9 TGTGCCAGCACCCCGACAGGGAACGAGGAAGAGACCCAGTACTTC CASTPTGNEEETQYF
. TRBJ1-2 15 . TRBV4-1 TGCGCCAGCAGCCAGCCCTCTTCGGGGGGGCAGGGCTACACCTTC CASSQPSSGGQGYTF
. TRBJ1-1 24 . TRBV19 . CASLTGAMTEAFFGQIGAMTEAFF
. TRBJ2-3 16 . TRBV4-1 TGCGCCAGCAGCCAAGGCCTAGCGATCCCCACAGATACGCAGTATTTT CASSQGLAIPTDTQYF
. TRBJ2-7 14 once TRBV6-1 TGTGCCAGCAGTGACAGGGGTGGGCCCTACGAGCAGTACTTC CASSDRGGPYEQYF
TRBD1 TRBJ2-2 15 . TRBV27 TGTGCCAGCAGTCCCGGGACAGGGGACACCGGGGAGCTGTTTTTT CASSPGTGDTGELFF
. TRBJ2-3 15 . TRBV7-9 TGTGCCAGCAGCTTCGTGTTTTCTAGCACAGATACGCAGTATTTT CASSFVFSSTDTQYF
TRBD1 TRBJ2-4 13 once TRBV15 TGTGCCACCAGGGGACAGGGGGCAAACATTCAGTACTTC CATRGQGANIQYF
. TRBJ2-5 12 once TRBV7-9 TGTGCCAGCCGGGGACGGGAAGAGACCCAGTACTTC CASRGREETQYF
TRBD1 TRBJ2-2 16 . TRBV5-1 TGCGCCAGCAGCCCCGGGGACAGGACTAACACCGGGGAGCTGTTTTTT CASSPGDRTNTGELFF
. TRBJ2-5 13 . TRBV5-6 TGTGCCAGCAGCTTAGGAATTGGTGTGACCCAGTACTTC CASSLGIGVTQYF
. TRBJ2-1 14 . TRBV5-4 TGTGCCAGCAGCCGGGACTCTTCCTACAATGAGCAGTTCTTC CASSRDSSYNEQFF